This T cell receptor beta chain was identified during a study of CXCR3-negative and CXCR3-positive naive CD8 T cells. Study summary: Across all libraries, TRB reads numbered roughly 140 million, with about 1.5 +/- 0.3 million in each library. Points from the study as a whole: Naive subsets were similarly diverse, while memory CD8+ repertoires were much less diverse. When CXCR3-positive naive cells were set against CXCR3-negative naive cells, the former had more hydrophobic TRB CDR3s. Both naive subsets, CXCR3-negative and CXCR3-positive, displayed similar TRBV-TRBJ usage, unlike memory cells.

CDR1 MNHEY and CDR2 SVGAGI come from the germline V gene. This CDR3 is 14 amino acids long. The libraries of TRB cDNA were constructed through 5' RACE using UMI labels. TCRdb re-called the 5' RACE reads, yielding one record per CDR3 amino acid sequence without DNA. With about 39,000 distinct CDR3 sequences in the sample, the ten largest clones hold more than 1.5%. For this clonotype: What it recognizes is unknown.

The source material was naive CXCR3- CD8+ T cells from blood. The subset was: CD45RO-CCR7+CD27+CD95- naive CD8+ T cells lacking CXCR3 (TNR3-). The rearrangement joins TRBV6-5 to TRBJ2-1; no DNA is available, so the TRBD1 call from TCRdb remains unchecked. This clonotype was sampled from a human donor in good health. Some clones in this sample may be carry-over from other donors' samples. The CDR3 here is CASSLRTDYNEQFF.